A few counts support the clone carrying this T cell receptor (beta chain). Its antigen remains unidentified. TCRdb's copy holds only in-frame clones and misses some; the assay was immunoSEQ multiplex PCR. Of 25,000 to 35,000 clones in the sample, around 74% were seen once. Time point given: cycle 4 day 1 (C4D1), after more than 5 weeks of nivolumab. Each patient's relapse followed autologous stem cell transplantation, and brentuximab vedotin exposure varied. The sample originates from a study of PD-1 blockade in classical Hodgkin lymphoma. Study at large: Intravenous delivery of nivolumab at 3 mg/kg to patients occurred every 2 weeks. Regarding the study as a whole: Why repertoires differed is undefined; disease activity or prior therapy possibly contributed. Newly diagnosed patients had baseline TCR diversity that was reportedly lower than that of healthy donors. CD4+ TCR diversity, unlike CD8+, climbed significantly by C4D1.

The TCR sequence derives from a human donor with classical Hodgkin lymphoma. This specimen was peripheral blood mononuclear cells (PBMCs), taken before the fourth cycle of nivolumab.

Written as DNA, the CDR3 is TGTGCCAGTAGGGATTTAGCGGGAGGGCCGAACACCGGGGAGCTGTTTTTT. Translation: CASRDLAGGPNTGELFF. This chain uses TRBV19 with TRBJ2-2, with 11 bases aligning to TRBD2. The V gene's germline CDR1 is LNHDA and CDR2 SQIVND (reference sequence). CDR3 length: 17 amino acids. Trimming at V came to 6 bases and at J to 0 bases, leaving 6 bases not matched to a gene.